The TCR beta chain described here comes from a study of naive and memory T cell subsets. Study-wide results and limits: Clonotypes are single alpha or beta chains, not paired receptors. TCR abundance followed a power law differing between naive and memory subsets. Especially in CD8 cells, naive repertoires contained a few larger clonotypes, possibly CD45RA-re-expressing memory cells.

Both TRBC1 and TRBC2 were covered by a beta constant-region primer of two equimolar oligonucleotides. Ligated cDNA was amplified by four rounds of PCR with nested alpha and beta constant-region primers and SP2. MiXCR was run by TCRdb on the UMI-ligation and nested PCR reads, yielding one entry per CDR3 protein. The sample yields approximately 100,000 distinct CDR3 sequences, 13% to 15% seen once. CDR3 size: 12 residues. Germline assignment: CDR1 SEHNR and CDR2 FQNEAQ (reference sequence). Trimming stripped 3 bases from V and 8 bases from J, with 10 bases between. This clonotype was counted many times. Its antigen is currently unknown. Cells stained for CD3, CD4, CD8, CD45RA, CD27 and viability were sorted into four CD45RA/CD27 subsets.

Sequencing input: naive CD8+ T cells from blood. The chain couples TRBV7-9 to TRBJ1-2; the D gene is possibly TRBD1 (6 bases). The sequence was obtained from a human donor in good health. CDR3 sequence: CASSLNREGYTF. For the CDR3, the DNA is TGTGCCAGCAGCTTGAACAGGGAAGGCTACACCTTC.